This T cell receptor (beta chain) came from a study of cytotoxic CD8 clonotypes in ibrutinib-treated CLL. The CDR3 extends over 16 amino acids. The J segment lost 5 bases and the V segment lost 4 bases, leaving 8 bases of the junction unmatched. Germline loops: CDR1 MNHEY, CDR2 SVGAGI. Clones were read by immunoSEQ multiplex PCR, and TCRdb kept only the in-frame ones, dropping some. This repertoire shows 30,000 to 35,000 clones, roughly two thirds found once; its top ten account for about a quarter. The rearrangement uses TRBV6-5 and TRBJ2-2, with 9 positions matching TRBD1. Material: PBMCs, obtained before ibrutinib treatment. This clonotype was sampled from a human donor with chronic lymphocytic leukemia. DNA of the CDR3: TGTGCCAGCAGTTGGGGACAGGGTTTCTTGACCGGGGAGCTGTTTTTT. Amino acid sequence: CASSWGQGFLTGELFF.